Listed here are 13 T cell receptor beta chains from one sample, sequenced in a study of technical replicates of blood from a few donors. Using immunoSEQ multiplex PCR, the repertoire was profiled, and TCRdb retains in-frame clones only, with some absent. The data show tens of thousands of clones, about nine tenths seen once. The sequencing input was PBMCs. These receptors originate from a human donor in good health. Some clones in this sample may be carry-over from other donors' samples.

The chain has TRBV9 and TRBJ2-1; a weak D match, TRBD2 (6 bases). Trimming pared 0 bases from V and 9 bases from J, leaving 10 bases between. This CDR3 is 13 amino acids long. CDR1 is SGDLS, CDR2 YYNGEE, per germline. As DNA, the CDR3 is TGTGCCAGCAGCGTAGCTGGGGGACTTGAGCAGTTCTTC. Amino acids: CASSVAGGLEQFF.

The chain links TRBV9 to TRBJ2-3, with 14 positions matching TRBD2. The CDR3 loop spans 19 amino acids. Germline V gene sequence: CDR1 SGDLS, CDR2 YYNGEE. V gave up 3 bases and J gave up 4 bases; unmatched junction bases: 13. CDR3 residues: CASSEGLWGTSGRPDTQYF. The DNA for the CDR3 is TGTGCCAGCAGCGAGGGACTTTGGGGGACTAGCGGGAGACCAGATACGCAGTATTTT.

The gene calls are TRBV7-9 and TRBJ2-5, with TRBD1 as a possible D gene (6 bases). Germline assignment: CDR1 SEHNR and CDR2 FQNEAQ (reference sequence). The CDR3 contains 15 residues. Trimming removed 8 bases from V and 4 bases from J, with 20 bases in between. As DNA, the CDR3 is TGTGCCAGCGGACGACCGGGACAAATAGGAGAGACCCAGTACTTC. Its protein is CASGRPGQIGETQYF.

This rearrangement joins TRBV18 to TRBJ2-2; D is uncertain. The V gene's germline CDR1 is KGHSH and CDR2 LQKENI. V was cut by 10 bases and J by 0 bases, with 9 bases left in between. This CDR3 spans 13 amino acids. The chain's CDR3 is CATQETNTGELFF. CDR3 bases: TGTGCCACCCAGGAAACGAACACCGGGGAGCTGTTTTTT. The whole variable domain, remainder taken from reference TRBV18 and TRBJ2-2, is NAGVMQNPRHLVRRRGQEARLRCSPMKGHSHVYWYRQLPEEGLKFMVYLQKENIIDESGMPKERFSAEFPKEGPSILRIQQVVRGDSAAYFCATQETNTGELFFGEGSRLTVL.

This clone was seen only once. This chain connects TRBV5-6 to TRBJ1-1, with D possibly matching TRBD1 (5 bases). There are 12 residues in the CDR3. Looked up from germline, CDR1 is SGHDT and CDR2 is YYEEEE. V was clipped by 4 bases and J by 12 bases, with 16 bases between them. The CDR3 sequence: CASSTYRRAPFF. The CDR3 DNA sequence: TGTGCCAGCAGCACCTACAGGAGGGCGCCTTTCTTT.

The CDR3 reads CASSSTTRGQAINYGYTF. CDR3 sequence (DNA): TGTGCCAGCAGCTCGACGACCCGGGGACAGGCGATTAACTATGGCTACACCTTC. V is TRBV7-2 and J is TRBJ1-2; 8 bases fit TRBD1. The V and J ends lost 4 bases and 1 base, in that order; junction bases with no gene match: 14. CDR3 length: 18 amino acids. CDR1 is SGHTA and CDR2 is FQGNSA in the germline V gene.

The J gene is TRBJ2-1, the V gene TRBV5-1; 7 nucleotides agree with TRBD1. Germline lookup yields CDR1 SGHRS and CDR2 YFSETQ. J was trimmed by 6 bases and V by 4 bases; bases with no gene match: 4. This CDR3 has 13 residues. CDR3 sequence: CASSLGTVNEQFF. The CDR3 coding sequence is TGCGCCAGCAGCCTTGGGACAGTCAATGAGCAGTTCTTC.

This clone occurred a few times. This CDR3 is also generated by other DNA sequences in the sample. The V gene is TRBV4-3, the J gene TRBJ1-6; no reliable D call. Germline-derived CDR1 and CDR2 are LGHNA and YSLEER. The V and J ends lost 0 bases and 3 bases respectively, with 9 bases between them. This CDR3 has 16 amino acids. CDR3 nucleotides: TGCGCCAGCAGCCAAGACCCCGGAGACTATAATTCACCCCTCCACTTT. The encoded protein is CASSQDPGDYNSPLHF.

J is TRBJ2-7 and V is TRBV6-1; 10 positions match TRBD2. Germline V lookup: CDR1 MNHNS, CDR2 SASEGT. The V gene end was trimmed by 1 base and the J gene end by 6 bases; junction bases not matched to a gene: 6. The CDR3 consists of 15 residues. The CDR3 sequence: CASSEVGSGGSEQYF. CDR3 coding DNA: TGTGCCAGCAGTGAAGTGGGTAGCGGGGGGTCCGAGCAGTACTTC.

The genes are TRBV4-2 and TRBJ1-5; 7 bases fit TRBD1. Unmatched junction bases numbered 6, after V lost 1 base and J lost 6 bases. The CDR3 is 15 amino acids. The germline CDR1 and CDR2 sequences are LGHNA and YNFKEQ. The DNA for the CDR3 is TGTGCCAGCAGCCAAGGTTGGCAGGGGGTTCAGCCCCAGCATTTT. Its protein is CASSQGWQGVQPQHF.

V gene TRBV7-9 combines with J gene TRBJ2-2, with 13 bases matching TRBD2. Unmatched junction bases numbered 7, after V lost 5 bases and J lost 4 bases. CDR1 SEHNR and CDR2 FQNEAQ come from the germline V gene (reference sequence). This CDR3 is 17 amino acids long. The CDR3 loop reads CASSILAGGPSTGELFF. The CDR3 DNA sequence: TGTGCCAGCAGCATACTAGCGGGAGGGCCGAGCACCGGGGAGCTGTTTTTT.

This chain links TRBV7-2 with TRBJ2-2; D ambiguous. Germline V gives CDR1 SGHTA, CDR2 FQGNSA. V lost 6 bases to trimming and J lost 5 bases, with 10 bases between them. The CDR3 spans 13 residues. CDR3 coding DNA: TGTGCCAGCAGACCGACTGGGACCGGGGAGCTGTTTTTT. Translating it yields CASRPTGTGELFF.

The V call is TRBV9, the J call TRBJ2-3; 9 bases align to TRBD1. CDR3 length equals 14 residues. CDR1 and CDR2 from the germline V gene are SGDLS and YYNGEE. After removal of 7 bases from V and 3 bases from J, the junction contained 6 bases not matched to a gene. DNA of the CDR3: TGTGCCAGCTCCGGACAGGGGAAGACAGATACGCAGTATTTT. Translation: CASSGQGKTDTQYF. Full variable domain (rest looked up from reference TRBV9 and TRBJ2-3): DSGVTQTPKHLITATGQRVTLRCSPRSGDLSVYWYQQSLDQGLQFLIQYYNGEERAKGNILERFSAQQFPDLHSELNLSSLELGDSALYFCASSGQGKTDTQYFGPGTRLTVL.